The next 10 T cell receptor beta chains were all read from a single sample in a study of blood T cell repertoires in COVID-19. TCRdb keeps only in-frame clones here, not all; method: immunoSEQ multiplex PCR. The table has 110,000 or so clones, about 83% seen once. Material: peripheral blood. The receptors originated from a man in his sixties or seventies with acute or convalescent COVID-19.

This clone was seen a few times. The chain couples TRBV11-3 to TRBJ1-4; possible D gene TRBD1, 5 bases. Germline-derived CDR1 and CDR2 are SGHNT and YENEEA. The V and J ends lost 4 bases and 8 bases respectively, with 20 bases between them. CDR3 length: 16 residues. CDR3 bases: TGTGCCAGCAGCTCCGGACATGGGGAGGATGTGGAAAAACTGTTTTTT. Protein sequence: CASSSGHGEDVEKLFF.

V is TRBV7-6 and J is TRBJ2-5; D is unresolved. The length of the CDR3 is 13 residues. Per germline, CDR1 SGHVS and CDR2 FNYEAQ. Trimming pared 1 base from V and 2 bases from J, leaving 5 bases between. As DNA, the CDR3 is TGTGCCAGCAGCTTAGGAACTCAAGAGACCCAGTACTTC. Protein sequence: CASSLGTQETQYF.

V is TRBV14 and J is TRBJ1-1; D is possibly TRBD1 (6 bases). Trimming removed 4 bases from V and 5 bases from J, with 20 bases in between. The germline V gene has CDR1 SGHDN and CDR2 FVKESK. This CDR3 is built from 16 residues. For the CDR3, the DNA is TGTGCCAGCAGCCCAGGGGTCATTATCCCAGGAACTGAAGCTTTCTTT. Its translation: CASSPGVIIPGTEAFF.

This sequence joins TRBV20-1 and TRBJ2-1; 10 nucleotides match TRBD2. CDR1 is DFQATT and CDR2 is SNEGSKA in the germline V gene (reference sequence). After removal of 3 bases from V and 6 bases from J, the junction contained 5 bases not matched to a gene. The CDR3 totals 14 residues. The CDR3 is CSASLASGGNEQFF. In DNA form, the CDR3 reads TGCAGTGCTAGTCTCGCTAGCGGGGGCAATGAGCAGTTCTTC.

The rearrangement links TRBV2 to TRBJ2-7; tentatively, D is TRBD1 (6 bases). The V and J ends lost 7 bases and 3 bases respectively, with 10 bases between them. The CDR3 has 12 amino acids. Germline CDR1 is SNHLY and CDR2 is FYNNEI. The CDR3 coding sequence is TGTGCCAGCAAAGACAGGTTCTACGAGCAGTACTTC. Amino acids: CASKDRFYEQYF.

The chain uses TRBV30 and TRBJ1-2; tentative D call: TRBD1 (6 bases). V was trimmed by 2 bases and J by 5 bases, leaving 21 bases between them. Germline lookup yields CDR1 GTSNPN and CDR2 SVGIG (reference sequence). CDR3 length: 16 amino acids. The CDR3 sequence: CAWSTRGSLSGYGYTF. The CDR3 DNA follows: TGTGCCTGGAGTACCAGGGGATCCTTGTCCGGGTATGGCTACACCTTC.

The chain is built from TRBV6-6 and TRBJ2-2; 9 nucleotides align to TRBD2. V gave up 7 bases and J gave up 7 bases; unmatched junction bases: 7. CDR1 MNHNY and CDR2 SVGAGI come from the germline V gene (reference sequence). The CDR3 loop spans 14 amino acids. The CDR3: CASNRGGANGELFF. CDR3 DNA sequence: TGTGCCAGCAACCGCGGGGGGGCCAACGGGGAGCTGTTTTTT.

The chain carries TRBV18 and TRBJ1-2; 10 bases are shared with TRBD1. The CDR3 is made up of 15 amino acids. After removal of 6 bases from V and 2 bases from J, the junction contained 6 bases not matched to a gene. Germline CDR1 is KGHSH and CDR2 is LQKENI. DNA for the CDR3: TGTGCCAGCTCCACACCGGGACAGGGGAACTATGGCTACACCTTC. Protein sequence: CASSTPGQGNYGYTF.

This clone is a singleton in its sample. The rearrangement links TRBV2 to TRBJ1-4, with D unclear. Trimming stripped 7 bases from V and 8 bases from J, with 11 bases between. Germline V gives CDR1 SNHLY, CDR2 FYNNEI. The CDR3 has 12 amino acids. The CDR3 is CASMRKDEKLFF. CDR3 nucleotide sequence: TGTGCCAGCATGAGGAAAGACGAAAAACTGTTTTTT.

The chain employs TRBV7-3 and TRBJ2-1; 11 nucleotides agree with TRBD2. From germline, CDR1 is SGHTA and CDR2 FQGTGA. The CDR3 runs 16 residues. Unmatched junction bases numbered 7, after V lost 7 bases and J lost 2 bases. The CDR3 protein is CASTTSGSDTYNEQFF. The CDR3 DNA reads as TGTGCCAGCACCACTAGCGGGAGCGATACCTACAATGAGCAGTTCTTC. The full variable domain, rest sourced from reference TRBV7-3 and TRBJ2-1, is GAGVSQTPSNKVTEKGKYVELRCDPISGHTALYWYRQSLGQGPEFLIYFQGTGAADDSGLPNDRFFAVRPEGSVSTLKIQRTERGDSAVYLCASTTSGSDTYNEQFFGPGTRLTVL.